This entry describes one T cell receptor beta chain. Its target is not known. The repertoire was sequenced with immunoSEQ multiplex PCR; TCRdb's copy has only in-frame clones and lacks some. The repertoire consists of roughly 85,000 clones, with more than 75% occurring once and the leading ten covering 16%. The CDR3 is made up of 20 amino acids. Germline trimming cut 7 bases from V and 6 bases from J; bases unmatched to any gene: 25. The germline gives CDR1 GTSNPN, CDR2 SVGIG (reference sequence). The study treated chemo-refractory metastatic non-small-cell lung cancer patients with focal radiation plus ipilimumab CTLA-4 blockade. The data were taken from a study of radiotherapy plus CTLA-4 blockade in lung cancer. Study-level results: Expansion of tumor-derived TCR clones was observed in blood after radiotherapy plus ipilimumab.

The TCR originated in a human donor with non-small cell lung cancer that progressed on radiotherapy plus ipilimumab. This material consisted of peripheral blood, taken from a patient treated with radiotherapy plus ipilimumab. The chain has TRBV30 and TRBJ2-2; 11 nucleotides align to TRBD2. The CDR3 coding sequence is TGTGCCTCTCTTGGGGGTGGGACTAGCGGAAATCCAGGCGGAGCCGGGGAGCTGTTTTTT. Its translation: CASLGGGTSGNPGGAGELFF.